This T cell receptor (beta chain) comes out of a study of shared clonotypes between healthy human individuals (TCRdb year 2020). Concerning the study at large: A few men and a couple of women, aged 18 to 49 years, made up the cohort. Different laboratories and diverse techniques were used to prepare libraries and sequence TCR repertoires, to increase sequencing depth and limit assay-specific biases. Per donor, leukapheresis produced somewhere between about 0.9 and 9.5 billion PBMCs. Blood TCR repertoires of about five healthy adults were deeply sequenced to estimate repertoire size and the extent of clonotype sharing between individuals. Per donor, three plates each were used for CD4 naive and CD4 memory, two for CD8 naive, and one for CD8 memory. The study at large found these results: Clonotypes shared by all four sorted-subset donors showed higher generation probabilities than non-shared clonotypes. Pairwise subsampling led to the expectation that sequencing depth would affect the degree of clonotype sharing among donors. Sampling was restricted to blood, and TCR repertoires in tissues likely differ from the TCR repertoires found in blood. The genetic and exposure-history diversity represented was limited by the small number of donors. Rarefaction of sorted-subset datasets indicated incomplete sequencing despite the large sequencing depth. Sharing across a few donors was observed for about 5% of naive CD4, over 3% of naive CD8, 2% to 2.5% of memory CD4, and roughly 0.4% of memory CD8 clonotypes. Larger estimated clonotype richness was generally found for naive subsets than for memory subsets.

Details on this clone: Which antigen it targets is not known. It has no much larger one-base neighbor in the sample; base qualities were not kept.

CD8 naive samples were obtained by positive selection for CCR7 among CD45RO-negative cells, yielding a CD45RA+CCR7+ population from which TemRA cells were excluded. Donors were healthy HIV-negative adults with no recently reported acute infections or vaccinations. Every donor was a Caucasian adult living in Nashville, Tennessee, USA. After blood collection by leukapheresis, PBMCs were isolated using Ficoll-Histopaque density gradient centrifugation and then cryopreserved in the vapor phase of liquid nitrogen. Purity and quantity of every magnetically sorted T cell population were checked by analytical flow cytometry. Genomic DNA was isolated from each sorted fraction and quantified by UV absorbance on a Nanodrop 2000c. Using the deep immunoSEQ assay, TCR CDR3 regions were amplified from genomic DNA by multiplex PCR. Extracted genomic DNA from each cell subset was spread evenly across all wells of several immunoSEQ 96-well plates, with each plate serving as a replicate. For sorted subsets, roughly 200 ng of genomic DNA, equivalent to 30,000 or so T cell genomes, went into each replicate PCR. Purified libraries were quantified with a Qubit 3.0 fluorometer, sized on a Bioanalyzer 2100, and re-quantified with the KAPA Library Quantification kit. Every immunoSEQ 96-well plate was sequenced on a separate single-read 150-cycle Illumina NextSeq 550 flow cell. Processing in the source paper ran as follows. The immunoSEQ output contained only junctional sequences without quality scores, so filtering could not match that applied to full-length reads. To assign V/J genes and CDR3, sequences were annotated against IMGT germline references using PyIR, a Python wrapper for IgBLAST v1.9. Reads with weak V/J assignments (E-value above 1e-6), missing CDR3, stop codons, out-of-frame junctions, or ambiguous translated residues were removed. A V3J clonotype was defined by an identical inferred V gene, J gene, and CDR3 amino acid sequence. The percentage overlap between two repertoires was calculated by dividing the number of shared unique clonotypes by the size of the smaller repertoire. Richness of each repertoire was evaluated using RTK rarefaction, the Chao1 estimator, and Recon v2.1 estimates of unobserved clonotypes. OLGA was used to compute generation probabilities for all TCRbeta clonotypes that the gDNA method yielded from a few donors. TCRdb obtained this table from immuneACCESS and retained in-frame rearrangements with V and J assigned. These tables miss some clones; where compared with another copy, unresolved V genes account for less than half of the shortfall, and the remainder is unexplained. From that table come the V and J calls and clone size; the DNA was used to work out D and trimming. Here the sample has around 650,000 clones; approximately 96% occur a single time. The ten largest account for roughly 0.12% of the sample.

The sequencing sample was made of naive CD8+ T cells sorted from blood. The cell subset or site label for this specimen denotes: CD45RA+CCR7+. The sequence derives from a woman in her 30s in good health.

The CDR3 sequence is CASSAGPRPVEPYEQYF. The sequence in DNA is TGTGCCAGCAGCGCCGGACCGAGGCCCGTTGAGCCCTACGAGCAGTACTTC. The sequence is built from TRBV5-6 and TRBJ2-7, with the identity of the D gene unclear. The CDR3 spans 17 residues, from the cysteine through the phenylalanine. Only the CDR3 DNA is retained, 51 bases long and in frame from the first base. Trimming costs V 4 bases and J 2 bases, and their ends lie 22 bases apart. CDR1 SGHDT and CDR2 YYEEEE were looked up in the germline V gene.